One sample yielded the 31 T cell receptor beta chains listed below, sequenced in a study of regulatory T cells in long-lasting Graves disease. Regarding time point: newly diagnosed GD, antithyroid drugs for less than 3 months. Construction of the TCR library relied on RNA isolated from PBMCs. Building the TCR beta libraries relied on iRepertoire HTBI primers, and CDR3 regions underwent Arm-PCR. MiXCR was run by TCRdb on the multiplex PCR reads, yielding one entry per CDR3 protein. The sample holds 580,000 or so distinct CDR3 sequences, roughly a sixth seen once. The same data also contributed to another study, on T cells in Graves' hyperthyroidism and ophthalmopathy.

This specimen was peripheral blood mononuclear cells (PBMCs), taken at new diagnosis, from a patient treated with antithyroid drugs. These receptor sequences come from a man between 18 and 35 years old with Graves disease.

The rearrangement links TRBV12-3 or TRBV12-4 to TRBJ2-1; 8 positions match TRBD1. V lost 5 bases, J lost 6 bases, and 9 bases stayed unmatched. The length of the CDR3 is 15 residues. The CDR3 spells CASSAAGTGFNEQFF. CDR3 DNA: TGTGCCAGCAGTGCTGCCGGGACAGGTTTCAATGAGCAGTTCTTC.

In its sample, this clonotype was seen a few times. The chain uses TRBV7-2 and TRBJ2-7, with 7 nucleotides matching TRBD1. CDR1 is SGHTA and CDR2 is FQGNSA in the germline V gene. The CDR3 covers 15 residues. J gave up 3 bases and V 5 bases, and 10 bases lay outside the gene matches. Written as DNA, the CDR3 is TGTGCCAGCAGCGGGTCGACAGGGCCCTTCTACGAGCAGTACTTC. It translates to CASSGSTGPFYEQYF.

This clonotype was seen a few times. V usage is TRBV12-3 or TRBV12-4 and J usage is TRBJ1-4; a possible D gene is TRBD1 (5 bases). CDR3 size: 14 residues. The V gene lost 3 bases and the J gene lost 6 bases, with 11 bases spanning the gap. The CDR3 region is CASSFGGEDEKLFF. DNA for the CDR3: TGTGCCAGCAGTTTTGGGGGGGAGGATGAAAAACTGTTTTTT.

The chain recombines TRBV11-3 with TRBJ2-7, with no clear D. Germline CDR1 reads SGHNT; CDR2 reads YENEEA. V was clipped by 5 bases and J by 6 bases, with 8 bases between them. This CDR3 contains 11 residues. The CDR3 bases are TGTGCCAGCAGCCGCTTTGGCGAGCAGTACTTC. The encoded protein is CASSRFGEQYF. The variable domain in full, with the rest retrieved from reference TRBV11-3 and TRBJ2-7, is EAGVVQSPRYKIIEKKQPVAFWCNPISGHNTLYWYLQNLGQGPELLIRYENEEAVDDSQLPKDRFSAERLKGVDSTLKIQPAELGDSAVYLCASSRFGEQYFGPGTRLTVT.

CDR3 sequence (DNA): TGCGCCAGCAGCCAAACCCGAGGGGGAGACGAGACCCAGTACTTC. This codes for CASSQTRGGDETQYF. The chain couples TRBV5-1 to TRBJ2-5, with a tentative D call TRBD1 (6 bases). The germline CDR1 and CDR2 sequences are SGHRS and YFSETQ. The CDR3 spans 15 residues. The germline V and J ends were trimmed by 4 bases and 5 bases, with 18 bases remaining between them.

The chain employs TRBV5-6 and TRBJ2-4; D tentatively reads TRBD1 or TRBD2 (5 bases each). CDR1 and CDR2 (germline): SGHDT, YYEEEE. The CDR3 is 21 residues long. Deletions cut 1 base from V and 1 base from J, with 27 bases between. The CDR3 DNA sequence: TGTGCCAGCAGCTTGAGCTCTGGGACCACGCACTCCCGCCCTGCCAAAAACATTCAGTACTTC. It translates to CASSLSSGTTHSRPAKNIQYF.

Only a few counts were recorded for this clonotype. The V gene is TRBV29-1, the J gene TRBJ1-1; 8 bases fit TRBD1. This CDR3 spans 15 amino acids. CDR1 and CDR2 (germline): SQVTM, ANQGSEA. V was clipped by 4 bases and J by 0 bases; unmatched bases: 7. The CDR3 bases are TGCAGCGTTGCCGAAGGACAGGGCCTGAACACTGAAGCTTTCTTT. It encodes CSVAEGQGLNTEAFF.

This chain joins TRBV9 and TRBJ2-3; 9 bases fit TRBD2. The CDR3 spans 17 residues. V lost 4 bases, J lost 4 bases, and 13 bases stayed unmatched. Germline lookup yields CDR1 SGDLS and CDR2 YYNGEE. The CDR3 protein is CASSHPVIAGDADTQYF. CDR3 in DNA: TGTGCCAGCAGCCATCCCGTGATAGCGGGAGATGCAGATACGCAGTATTTT.

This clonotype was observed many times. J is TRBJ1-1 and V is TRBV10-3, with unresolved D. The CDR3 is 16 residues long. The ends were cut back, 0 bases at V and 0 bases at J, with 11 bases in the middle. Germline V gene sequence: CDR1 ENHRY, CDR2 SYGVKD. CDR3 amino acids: CAISESGPGLNTEAFF. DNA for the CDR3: TGTGCCATCAGTGAGTCGGGTCCCGGCTTGAACACTGAAGCTTTCTTT.

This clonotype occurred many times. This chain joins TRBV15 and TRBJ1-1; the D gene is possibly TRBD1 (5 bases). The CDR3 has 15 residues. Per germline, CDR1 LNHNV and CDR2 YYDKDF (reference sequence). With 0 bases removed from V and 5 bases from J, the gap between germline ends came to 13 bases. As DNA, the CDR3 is TGTGCCACCAGCAGAGATGATGGGGGGGGGACTGAAGCTTTCTTT. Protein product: CATSRDDGGGTEAFF.

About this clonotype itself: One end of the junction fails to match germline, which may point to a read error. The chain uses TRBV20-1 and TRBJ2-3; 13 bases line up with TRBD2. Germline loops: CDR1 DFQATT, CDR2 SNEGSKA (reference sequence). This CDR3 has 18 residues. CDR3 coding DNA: TGCGGTGCTAGAGGACTAGCGGGAGCCATTGGGGCTTCAGATACGCAGTATTTT. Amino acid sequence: CGARGLAGAIGASDTQYF.

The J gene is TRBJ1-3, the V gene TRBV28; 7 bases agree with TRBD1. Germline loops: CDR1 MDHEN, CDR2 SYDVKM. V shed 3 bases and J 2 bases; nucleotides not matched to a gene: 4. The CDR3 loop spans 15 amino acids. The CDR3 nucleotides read TGTGCCAGCAGTTTCGGACAGGCGGCTGGAAACACCATATATTTT. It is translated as CASSFGQAAGNTIYF.

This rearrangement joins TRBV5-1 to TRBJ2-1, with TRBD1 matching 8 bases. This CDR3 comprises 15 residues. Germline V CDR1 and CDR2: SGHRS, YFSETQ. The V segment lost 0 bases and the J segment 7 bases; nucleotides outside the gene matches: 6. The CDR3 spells CASSLVAGGLNEQFF. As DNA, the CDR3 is TGCGCCAGCAGCTTGGTGGCAGGGGGCTTAAATGAGCAGTTCTTC.

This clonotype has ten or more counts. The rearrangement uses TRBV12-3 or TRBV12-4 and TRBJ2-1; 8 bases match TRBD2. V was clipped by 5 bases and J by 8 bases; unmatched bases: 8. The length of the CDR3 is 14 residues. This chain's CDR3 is CASSTWTSTDEQFF. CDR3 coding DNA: TGTGCCAGCAGTACCTGGACTAGCACCGATGAGCAGTTCTTC.

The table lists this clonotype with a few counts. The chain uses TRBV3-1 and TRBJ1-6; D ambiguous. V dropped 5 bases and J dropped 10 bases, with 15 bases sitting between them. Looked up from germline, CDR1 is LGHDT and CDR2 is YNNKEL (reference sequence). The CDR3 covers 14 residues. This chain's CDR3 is CASSARELDSPLHF. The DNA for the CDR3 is TGTGCCAGCAGCGCTCGGGAGTTAGACTCACCCCTCCACTTT.

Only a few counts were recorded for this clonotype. CDR3 protein: CASRDTRHPSKSNQPQHF. The CDR3 bases are TGCGCCAGCAGAGATACCAGACACCCTTCGAAAAGCAATCAGCCCCAGCATTTT. The chain employs TRBV10-1 and TRBJ1-5; D is unresolved. Per germline, CDR1 WNHNN and CDR2 SYGVQD (reference sequence). This CDR3 is built from 18 residues. V was cut by 6 bases and J by 1 base, with 22 bases left in between.

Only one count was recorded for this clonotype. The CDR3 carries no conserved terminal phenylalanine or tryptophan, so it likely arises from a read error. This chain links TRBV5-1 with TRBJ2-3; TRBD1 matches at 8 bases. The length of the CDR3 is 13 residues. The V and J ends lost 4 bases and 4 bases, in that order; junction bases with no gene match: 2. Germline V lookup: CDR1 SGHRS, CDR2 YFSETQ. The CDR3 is CASSAGGADTQYS. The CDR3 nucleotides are TGCGCCAGCAGCGCAGGGGGCGCAGATACGCAGTATTCT.

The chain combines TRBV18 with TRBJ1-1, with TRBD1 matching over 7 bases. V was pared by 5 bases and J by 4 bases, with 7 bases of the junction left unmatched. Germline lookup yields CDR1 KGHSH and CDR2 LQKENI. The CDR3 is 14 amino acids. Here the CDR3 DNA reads TGTGCCAGCTCATCAGGACAGGCCGGCACTGAAGCTTTCTTT. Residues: CASSSGQAGTEAFF.

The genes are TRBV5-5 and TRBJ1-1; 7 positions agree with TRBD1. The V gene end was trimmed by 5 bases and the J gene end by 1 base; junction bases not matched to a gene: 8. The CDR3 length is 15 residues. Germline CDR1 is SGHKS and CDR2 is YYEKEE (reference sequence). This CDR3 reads CASSRVGTANTEAFF. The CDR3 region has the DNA TGTGCCAGCAGTCGCGTCGGGACAGCGAACACTGAAGCTTTCTTT.

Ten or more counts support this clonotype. The CDR3 DNA reads TGTGCCAGCAATCGGGGAGCGGGAGGGTTAAACAATGAGCAGTTCTTC. This codes for CASNRGAGGLNNEQFF. This chain links TRBV2 with TRBJ2-1; 10 bases agree with TRBD2. Germline V gene lookup returns CDR1 SNHLY and CDR2 FYNNEI. CDR3 size: 16 residues. Trimming took 7 bases from V and 5 from J; bases not matched to a gene: 11.

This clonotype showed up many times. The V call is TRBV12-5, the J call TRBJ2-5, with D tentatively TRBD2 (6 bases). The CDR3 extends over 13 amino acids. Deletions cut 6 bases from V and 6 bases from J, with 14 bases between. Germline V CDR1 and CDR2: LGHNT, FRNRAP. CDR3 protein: CASGAGSQKTQYF. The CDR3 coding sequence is TGTGCTAGTGGGGCCGGGAGTCAGAAGACCCAGTACTTC.

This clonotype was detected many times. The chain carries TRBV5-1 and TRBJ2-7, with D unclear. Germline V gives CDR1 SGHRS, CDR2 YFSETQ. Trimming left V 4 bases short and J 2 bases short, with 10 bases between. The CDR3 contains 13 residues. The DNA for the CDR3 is TGCGCCAGCAGCGCGAGACGAGCCTACGAGCAGTACTTC. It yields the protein CASSARRAYEQYF.

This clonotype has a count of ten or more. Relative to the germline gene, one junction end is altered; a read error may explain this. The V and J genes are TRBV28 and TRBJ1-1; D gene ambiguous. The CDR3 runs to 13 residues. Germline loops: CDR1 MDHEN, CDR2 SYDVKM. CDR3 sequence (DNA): TGTGCCAGCAGCTCTAACATGAATACTGAAGCTTTCTTT. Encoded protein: CASSSNMNTEAFF.

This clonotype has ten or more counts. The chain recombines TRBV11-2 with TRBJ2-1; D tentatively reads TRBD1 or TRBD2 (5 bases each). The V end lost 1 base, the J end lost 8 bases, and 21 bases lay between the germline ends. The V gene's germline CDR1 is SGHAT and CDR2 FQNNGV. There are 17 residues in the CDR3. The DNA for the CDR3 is TGTGCCAGCAGCTTAGGCGTGTGGGGGTCAGGAAGGGATGAGCAGTTCTTC. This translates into CASSLGVWGSGRDEQFF.

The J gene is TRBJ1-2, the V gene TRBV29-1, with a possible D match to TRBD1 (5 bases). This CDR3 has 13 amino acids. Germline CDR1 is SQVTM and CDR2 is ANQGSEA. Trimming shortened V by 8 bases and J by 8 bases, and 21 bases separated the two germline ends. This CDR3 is CSSGEGPVDGYTF. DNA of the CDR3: TGCAGCTCGGGCGAGGGGCCAGTCGACGGCTACACCTTC.

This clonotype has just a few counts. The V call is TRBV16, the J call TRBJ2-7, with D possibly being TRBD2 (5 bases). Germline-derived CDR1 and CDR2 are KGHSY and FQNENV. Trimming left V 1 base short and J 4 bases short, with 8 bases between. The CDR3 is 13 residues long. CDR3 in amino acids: CASSQFRGYEQYF. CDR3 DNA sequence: TGTGCCAGCAGCCAATTTCGAGGGTACGAGCAGTACTTC.

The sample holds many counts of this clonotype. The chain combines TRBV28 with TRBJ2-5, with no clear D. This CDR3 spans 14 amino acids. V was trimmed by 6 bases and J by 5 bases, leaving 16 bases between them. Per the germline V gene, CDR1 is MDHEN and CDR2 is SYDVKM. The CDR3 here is CASSRALTGETQYF. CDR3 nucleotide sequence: TGTGCCAGCAGCCGGGCCCTAACCGGGGAGACCCAGTACTTC.

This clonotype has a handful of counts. CDR3 region: CSARVRDRSYEQYF. The CDR3 nucleotides are TGCAGTGCTAGAGTACGGGATCGCTCCTACGAGCAGTACTTC. The rearrangement joins TRBV20-1 to TRBJ2-7; D might be TRBD2 (5 bases). The CDR3 extends over 14 amino acids. Trimming removed 1 base from V and 0 bases from J, with 10 bases in between. Germline V lookup: CDR1 DFQATT, CDR2 SNEGSKA (reference sequence).

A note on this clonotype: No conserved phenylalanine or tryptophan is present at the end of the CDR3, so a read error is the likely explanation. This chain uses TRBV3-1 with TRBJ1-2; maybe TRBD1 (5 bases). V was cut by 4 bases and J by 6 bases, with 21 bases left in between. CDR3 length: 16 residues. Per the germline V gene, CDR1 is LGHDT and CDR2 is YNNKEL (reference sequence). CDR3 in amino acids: CASSPRTMWGINGYTL. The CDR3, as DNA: TGTGCCAGCAGCCCAAGAACGATGTGGGGCATTAATGGCTACACCCTC.

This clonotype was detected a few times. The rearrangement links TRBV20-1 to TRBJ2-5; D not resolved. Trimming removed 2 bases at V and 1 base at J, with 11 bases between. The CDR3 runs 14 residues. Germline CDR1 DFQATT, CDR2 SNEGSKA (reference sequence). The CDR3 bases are TGCAGTGCTAGACTGGGTGGTAGCCAAGAGACCCAGTACTTC. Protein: CSARLGGSQETQYF.

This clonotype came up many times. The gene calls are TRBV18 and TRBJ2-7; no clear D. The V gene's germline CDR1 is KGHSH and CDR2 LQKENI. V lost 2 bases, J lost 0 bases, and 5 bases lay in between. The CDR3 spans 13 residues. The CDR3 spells CASSPAISYEQYF. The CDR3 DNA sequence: TGTGCCAGCTCACCAGCAATCTCCTACGAGCAGTACTTC.